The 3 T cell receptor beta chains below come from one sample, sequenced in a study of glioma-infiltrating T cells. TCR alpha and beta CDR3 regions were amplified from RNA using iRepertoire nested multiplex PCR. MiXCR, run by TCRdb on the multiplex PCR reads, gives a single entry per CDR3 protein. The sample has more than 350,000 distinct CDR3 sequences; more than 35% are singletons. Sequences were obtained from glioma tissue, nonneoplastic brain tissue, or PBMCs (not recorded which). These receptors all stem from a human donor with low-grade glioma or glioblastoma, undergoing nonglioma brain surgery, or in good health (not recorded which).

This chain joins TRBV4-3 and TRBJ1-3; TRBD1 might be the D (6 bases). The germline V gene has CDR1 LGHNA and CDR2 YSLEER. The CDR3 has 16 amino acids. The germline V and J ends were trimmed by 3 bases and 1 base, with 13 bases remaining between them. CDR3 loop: CASSQTAQGSGNTIYF. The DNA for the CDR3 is TGCGCCAGCAGCCAGACCGCACAGGGATCTGGAAACACCATATATTTT.

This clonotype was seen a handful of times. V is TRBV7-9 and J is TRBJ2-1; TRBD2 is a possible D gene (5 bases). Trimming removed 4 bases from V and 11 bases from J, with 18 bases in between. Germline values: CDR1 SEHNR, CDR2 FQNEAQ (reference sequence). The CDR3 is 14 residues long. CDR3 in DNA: TGTGCCAGCAGCTCCGCGGGCCTAGTGGCTAAGCAGTTCTTC. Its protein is CASSSAGLVAKQFF.

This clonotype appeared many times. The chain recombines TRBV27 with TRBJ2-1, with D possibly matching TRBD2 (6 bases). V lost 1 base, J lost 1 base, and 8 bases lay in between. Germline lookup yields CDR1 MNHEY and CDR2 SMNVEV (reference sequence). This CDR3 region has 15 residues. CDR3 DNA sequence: TGTGCCAGCAGTTTATATAGCGGATCCTACAATGAGCAGTTCTTC. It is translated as CASSLYSGSYNEQFF.